The rows below give T cell receptor beta chains drawn from one sample of a study of immune cell composition in non-small cell lung cancer. TCRdb's table, derived via immunoSEQ multiplex PCR, lists solely in-frame clones and lacks some. The top ten clones hold 17% of a sample with a few thousand clones, around 72% of them seen once. The sequenced material came from lung tumor tissue. The receptors originated from a human donor with non-small cell lung cancer. Each CDR3 is given with its conserved first and last residue. The D gene is left open where the match is weak. The size of a clone is reported for some rows only, either as once, few or many, or as a class for expanded clones.

>TRBV7-2|-|TRBJ1-2|-
CASSLALEGYTF
TGTGCCAGCAGCTTAGCCCTGGAGGGCTACACCTTC
>TRBV7-7|TRBD2|TRBJ2-5|-
CASSPRRAGGQETQYF
TGTGCCAGCAGCCCCCGGAGAGCGGGGGGACAAGAGACCCAGTACTTC
>TRBV27|TRBD2|TRBJ2-3|few
CASSKERGGRTDTQYF
TGTGCCAGCAGCAAGGAGCGGGGGGGCCGCACAGATACGCAGTATTTT
>TRBV4-1|TRBD1|TRBJ1-1|-
CASTPGQMNTEAFF
TGCGCCAGCACCCCGGGACAGATGAACACTGAAGCTTTCTTT
>TRBV5-6|-|TRBJ2-1|-
CASSLDTGTTYNEQFF
TGTGCCAGCAGCTTGGATACAGGGACGACCTACAATGAGCAGTTCTTC
>TRBV5-1|TRBD1|TRBJ1-4|-
CASSRDGQGNEKLFF
TGCGCCAGCAGCCGAGATGGACAGGGAAATGAAAAACTGTTTTTT
>TRBV5-5|TRBD1|TRBJ2-1|-
CASSPGTANNEQFF
TGTGCCAGCAGCCCGGGGACAGCCAACAATGAGCAGTTCTTC
>TRBV5-1|TRBD2|TRBJ2-1|-
CASSLLAGEASEQFF
TGCGCCAGCAGCCTGTTAGCGGGAGAGGCGAGTGAGCAGTTCTTC
>TRBV7-9|TRBD2|TRBJ2-3|-
CASSRGPGLAGGDTQYF
TGTGCCAGCAGCCGAGGCCCGGGACTAGCGGGGGGAGATACGCAGTATTTT
>TRBV19|TRBD1|TRBJ2-1|-
CASRDRGNNEQFF
TGTGCCAGCCGAGACAGGGGAAACAATGAGCAGTTCTTC
>TRBV7-2|-|TRBJ1-5|-
CASSLAGVGNQPQHF
TGTGCCAGCAGCTTAGCCGGGGTTGGCAATCAGCCCCAGCATTTT
>TRBV27|-|TRBJ2-7|-
CASSLSGGGATEQYF
TGTGCCAGCAGTTTATCTGGAGGGGGCGCGACCGAGCAGTACTTC
>TRBV18|-|TRBJ1-2|-
CASSEDGDYGYTF
TGTGCCAGCTCAGAAGACGGAGACTATGGCTACACCTTC
>TRBV7-2|TRBD1|TRBJ2-2|-
CASSKGAENTGELFF
TGTGCCAGCAGCAAGGGGGCTGAGAACACCGGGGAGCTGTTTTTT
>TRBV7-9|-|TRBJ1-3|-
CASSLSGRGSGNTIYF
TGTGCCAGCAGCTTATCGGGCCGGGGGTCTGGAAACACCATATATTTT
>TRBV7-2|-|TRBJ1-1|-
CASSLQGTNTEAFF
TGTGCCAGCAGCTTACAGGGGACAAACACTGAAGCTTTCTTT
>TRBV11-3|-|TRBJ2-1|-
CASSLDPRYEQFF
TGTGCCAGCAGCTTAGATCCCAGGTATGAGCAGTTCTTC
>TRBV18|TRBD1|TRBJ1-4|-
CASSPTGGPPRLFF
TGTGCCAGCTCACCGACAGGGGGACCCCCCCGGTTGTTTTTT
>TRBV5-1|TRBD1|TRBJ1-1|-
CASSLGFGTGRGTEAFF
TGCGCCAGCAGCTTGGGGTTCGGGACAGGGAGGGGGACTGAAGCTTTCTTT
>TRBV5-8|-|TRBJ1-2|-
CASSLRGYQGYTF
TGTGCCAGCAGCTTGCGAGGGTATCAAGGCTACACCTTC
>TRBV11-1|TRBD2|TRBJ2-3|-
CASSPGGGTRDTDTQYF
TGTGCCAGCAGCCCTGGGGGAGGGACTAGAGACACAGATACGCAGTATTTT
>TRBV11-2|TRBD2|TRBJ2-1|large
CASSFFTLAGANEQFF
TGTGCCAGCAGCTTCTTTACCCTAGCGGGAGCCAATGAGCAGTTCTTC
>TRBV6-1|-|TRBJ2-5|-
CASRPPGVETQYF
TGTGCCAGCAGGCCCCCGGGGGTGGAGACCCAGTACTTC
>TRBV6-5|TRBD1|TRBJ1-1|-
CASGQGSEAFF
TGTGCCAGCGGACAGGGCTCTGAAGCTTTCTTT
>TRBV6-1|TRBD1|TRBJ1-1|-
CASSESSTGSTEAFF
TGTGCCAGCAGTGAATCATCGACAGGGAGCACTGAAGCTTTCTTT
>TRBV11-1|TRBD2|TRBJ2-1|-
CASRNELAVSYNEQFF
TGTGCCAGCCGGAATGAACTAGCGGTTTCCTACAATGAGCAGTTCTTC
>TRBV18|-|TRBJ2-3|-
CASSLSTDTQYF
TGTGCCAGCTCACTAAGCACAGATACGCAGTATTTT
>TRBV5-1|-|TRBJ2-4|-
CASSRGSEAKNIQYF
TGCGCCAGCAGCAGGGGCTCGGAAGCCAAAAACATTCAGTACTTC
>TRBV7-2|-|TRBJ2-1|-
CASSLRGRRDNEQFF
TGTGCCAGCAGCTTAAGGGGGCGGAGGGACAATGAGCAGTTCTTC
>TRBV5-1|TRBD1|TRBJ2-4|-
CASSLELTGDNIQYF
TGCGCCAGCAGCTTGGAACTGACAGGGGACAACATTCAGTACTTC
>TRBV4-1|TRBD1|TRBJ1-6|-
CASSQDISRGVGNSPLHF
TGCGCCAGCAGCCAAGACATCAGCAGGGGGGTTGGTAATTCACCCCTCCACTTT
>TRBV18|-|TRBJ2-5|-
CASSLEQGGEETQYF
TGTGCCAGCTCACTCGAACAGGGAGGGGAAGAGACCCAGTACTTC
>TRBV19|TRBD1|TRBJ1-1|-
CASSLQGMNTEAFF
TGTGCCAGTAGTCTACAGGGGATGAACACTGAAGCTTTCTTT
>TRBV28|-|TRBJ2-1|-
CASSLSRVEQFF
TGTGCCAGCAGTTTAAGCAGGGTCGAGCAGTTCTTC
>TRBV6-1|TRBD1|TRBJ2-3|once
CASSLRTGQRDTQYF
TGTGCCAGCAGTCTCCGGACAGGGCAGAGGGATACGCAGTATTTT
>TRBV7-2|-|TRBJ2-3|-
CASSLSGRTDTQYF
TGTGCCAGCAGCTTAAGTGGGAGAACAGATACGCAGTATTTT
>TRBV19|-|TRBJ2-7|-
CASSIAAGEQYF
TGTGCCAGTAGTATAGCCGCAGGCGAGCAGTACTTC
>TRBV6-5|-|TRBJ1-1|-
CASSTHPYTEAFF
TGTGCCAGCAGTACACACCCTTACACTGAAGCTTTCTTT
>TRBV7-6|-|TRBJ2-5|once
CASGWRIQETQYF
TGTGCCAGCGGCTGGAGGATCCAAGAGACCCAGTACTTC
>TRBV19|-|TRBJ2-7|-
CASSISSGVYYEQYF
TGTGCCAGTAGTATTTCCTCAGGGGTATACTACGAGCAGTACTTC
>TRBV20-1|-|TRBJ2-2|-
CSVQDTGELFF
TGCAGTGTACAGGACACCGGGGAGCTGTTTTTT
>TRBV5-1|-|TRBJ2-3|-
CASSPVSGPDTQYF
TGCGCCAGCAGCCCCGTGTCAGGCCCAGATACGCAGTATTTT
>TRBV7-9|-|TRBJ2-4|-
CASSLTSNYIQYF
TGTGCCAGCAGCTTGACTTCAAATTACATTCAGTACTTC
>TRBV7-8|TRBD1|TRBJ1-2|-
CASSLGGTGPYGYTF
TGTGCCAGCAGCTTAGGCGGGACAGGGCCTTATGGCTACACCTTC
>TRBV19|-|TRBJ2-3|-
CASTSLRAGKVETQYF
TGTGCCAGTACCTCTCTTCGTGCAGGGAAGGTGGAGACGCAGTATTTT
>TRBV7-2|TRBD2|TRBJ2-1|-
CASSLTTSGGAFGNEQFF
TGTGCCAGCAGCTTAACGACTAGCGGGGGGGCCTTCGGGAATGAGCAGTTCTTC
>TRBV7-9|TRBD1|TRBJ1-4|few
CATQDRANEKLFF
TGTGCCACCCAGGACAGGGCGAATGAAAAACTGTTTTTT
>TRBV7-8|TRBD1|TRBJ2-6|-
CASSLSTGTGNSGANVLTF
TGTGCCAGCAGCTTAAGCACCGGGACAGGGAACTCTGGGGCCAACGTCCTGACTTTC
>TRBV10-3|-|TRBJ2-5|-
CAISESESLYQETQYF
TGTGCCATCAGTGAGTCAGAATCACTTTACCAAGAGACCCAGTACTTC
>TRBV7-9|TRBD2|TRBJ2-5|-
CASSSTSGTETQYF
TGTGCCAGCAGCTCGACTAGCGGAACAGAGACCCAGTACTTC